Listed below are T cell receptor beta chains from one sample, sequenced in a study of shared clonotypes between healthy human individuals. TCRdb's table, derived via immunoSEQ multiplex PCR, lists solely in-frame clones and lacks some. The table has under 550,000 clones, 95% to 97% seen once; the top ten hold about 0.064%. Sequencing input: naive CD4+ T cells sorted from blood. These receptors came from a woman aged 30 to 39 in good health. CDR3s include the opening cysteine and the closing phenylalanine or tryptophan. A D gene is named only where the DNA matches it firmly. Where a row states a size, it is once, few, many or the class of an expanded clone; other rows omit it.

>-|-|TRBV27|TRBJ1-2
TGTGCCAGCAGTCCGGACAGACTTGCCAACTATGGCTACACCTTC
CASSPDRLANYGYTF
>-|-|TRBV5-1|TRBJ2-6
TGCGCCAGCAGCCCGGACCTCTCTGGGGCCAACGTCCTGACTTTC
CASSPDLSGANVLTF
>TRBD1|-|TRBV28|TRBJ2-7
TGTGCCAGCAGCTCCCGACAGGGGCCGGACGAGCAGTACTTC
CASSSRQGPDEQYF
>TRBD2|-|TRBV5-4|TRBJ2-3
TGTGCCAGCAGCTTGGCGACCTTAGCGGGAGTTGGTCCGCAGTATTTT
CASSLATLAGVGPQYF
>TRBD2|-|TRBV2|TRBJ2-2
TGTGCCAGCAGCAGAACATCTAGCGGGAGGGCGCAGAACACCGGGGAGCTGTTTTTT
CASSRTSSGRAQNTGELFF
>TRBD2|-|TRBV11-3|TRBJ2-3
TGTGCCAGCAGCTCCCGCGGGGGGGACTACCCCCCAGATACGCAGTATTTT
CASSSRGGDYPPDTQYF
>TRBD2|-|TRBV5-1|TRBJ2-1
TGCGCCAGCAGGCGGACTAGCGGCCAAGACAATGAGCAGTTCTTC
CASRRTSGQDNEQFF
>TRBD2|-|TRBV19|TRBJ2-7
TGTGCCAGTACCATCTCAGCGGGACCCGGATACTACGAGCAGTACTTC
CASTISAGPGYYEQYF
>TRBD1|-|TRBV28|TRBJ2-7
TGTGCCAGCAGTTACAGGGGGCTGCGGGAGAGATCCTACGAGCAGTACTTC
CASSYRGLRERSYEQYF
>TRBD1|once|TRBV11-1|TRBJ2-2
TGTGCCAGCAGCACCCGACAGGGGGCTTTCTCCGGGGAGCTGTTTTTT
CASSTRQGAFSGELFF
>-|-|TRBV6-5|TRBJ2-7
TGTGCCAGCAGTTCTAGCAGGAGCTCCTACGAGCAGTACTTC
CASSSSRSSYEQYF
>TRBD1|-|TRBV5-1|TRBJ2-1
TGCGCCAGCAGCCCCGGACAGGACAATGAGCAGTTCTTC
CASSPGQDNEQFF
>-|-|TRBV7-7|TRBJ1-2
TGTGCCAGCAGCTTAGGGACGAGGGCGGGTGGCTACACCTTC
CASSLGTRAGGYTF
>-|-|TRBV5-6|TRBJ2-3
TGTGCCAGCAGCTTGAGGGAGACAGATACGCAGTATTTT
CASSLRETDTQYF
>-|-|TRBV10-3|TRBJ1-3
TGTGCCATCAGGCCCGGGACGGGAGGAAACACCATATATTTT
CAIRPGTGGNTIYF
>TRBD1|-|TRBV11-2|TRBJ1-5
TGTGCCAGCAGCTTAAAATCCGGGACAGTCGGCAATCAGCCCCAGCATTTT
CASSLKSGTVGNQPQHF